The rows below give T cell receptor beta chains drawn from one sample of a study of blood T cells in healthy people across ages. MiXCR was run by TCRdb on the 5' RACE reads, yielding one entry per CDR3 protein. The top ten hold approximately 20% of the sample, which has hundreds of thousands of distinct CDR3 sequences, 22% seen once. Sequencing was carried out using blood. The origin of the receptors is a man aged 70-80 years in good health. CDR3s leave out the opening cysteine and the closing phenylalanine or tryptophan.

TRBJ1-1 TRBV29-1 SVETFFGQKNTEAF
TRBJ1-2 TRBV10-3 AIPADLYGYT
TRBJ2-1 TRBV7-6 ASSSIPPGQGYF
TRBJ2-6 TRBV7-7 ASSPGTGINSGANVLT
NA TRBV7-9 ASSSSGPDTYEQY
TRBJ1-2 TRBV6-4 ASSPNPERAGYT
TRBJ2-1 TRBV6-1 ASRLQGAGNEQF
TRBJ1-3 TRBV19 ASSIQTGTAGNTIY
TRBJ2-3 TRBV6-5 ASSRAKVVTDTQY
TRBJ1-2 TRBV6-5 ASSAPTGYGYT
TRBJ1-2 TRBV25-1 ASSEWGDNYGYT
TRBJ2-5 TRBV5-5 ASSLQNPQETQY
TRBJ1-4 TRBV11-2 ASSLRTGGLGKLF
TRBJ2-5 TRBV20-1 SAQHPVAGGQETQY
TRBJ1-4 TRBV7-9 ASSSPNRDTNEKLF
TRBJ2-7 TRBV20-1 SARGTGGVNEQY
TRBJ1-5 TRBV20-1 SADQGGNQPQH
TRBJ2-3 TRBV5-1 ASSLWASVQDTQY
TRBJ2-7 TRBV7-2 ASRSPGLPFYEQY
TRBJ1-1 TRBV20-1 SASDVVRADTEAF
TRBJ2-3 TRBV20-1 SAGSPRDTQY
TRBJ2-7 TRBV3-1 ASSQRAREQY
TRBJ2-1 TRBV10-3 AISEVGVYNEQF
TRBJ1-2 TRBV25-1 ATTGQGNYGYT
TRBJ2-1 TRBV12-3/TRBV12-4 ASRASISPGGYNEQF
TRBJ2-7 TRBV2 ASTLGTAYEQY
TRBJ1-1 TRBV12-3/TRBV12-4 ASSLGVPGTEAF
TRBJ2-2 TRBV18 ASSPRGQTNTGELF
TRBJ2-1 TRBV4-1 ASSPYGGFSYNEQF
NA TRBV29-1 SVLGGETQY
TRBJ2-7 TRBV4-2 ASSQEGPGGMYEQS
TRBJ1-2 TRBV20-1 SASTAYGYT
TRBJ2-6 TRBV12-3/TRBV12-4 ASSPRGLGSGANVLT
TRBJ2-1 TRBV9 ASSVEPGDPYNEQF
NA TRBV5-6 ASSPIASLDYEQY
TRBJ2-3 TRBV20-1 SETSGGSGTDTQY
TRBJ1-4 TRBV2 ASSSRELF
TRBJ1-4 TRBV28 ASTYRGKTGKLF
TRBJ1-2 TRBV6-4 ASSEGEGLGYT
TRBJ1-5 TRBV2 ASSRDRVGNQPQH
TRBJ2-5 TRBV3-1 ASSQESAVQETQY
TRBJ1-1 TRBV21-1 ASSKKDRTRTEAF
TRBJ2-4 TRBV20-1 SANSVAKNIQY
TRBJ1-3 TRBV6-7 ASTKKTALSGNTIY
TRBJ2-3 TRBV10-1 ASSDPRDWNTDTQY
TRBJ2-2 TRBV12-3/TRBV12-4 ASRGEAGELF
TRBJ1-2 TRBV24-1 ATSDLENYGYT